Reported below is one T cell receptor beta chain. The antigen is not known. This sample was included in a study of brain T cells in children with intractable seizures. CDR3 length: 17 residues. The V gene lost 2 bases and the J gene lost 1 base, with 16 bases spanning the gap. Germline CDR1 reads SGHVS; CDR2 reads FNYEAQ. Study results and limitations: Pre- and post-surgery blood differed in depth, so pre-surgery absences may be undersampling.

Regarding time point: blood from clinic visit 5 months post-surgery; TSC patient then seizure free. Surgery cases with the highest brain T cell transcript signatures were chosen for sequencing. Libraries were prepared by immunoSEQ multiplex PCR; TCRdb keeps only in-frame clonotypes and omits some of them. The sample holds about 340,000 clones, about 94% seen once. This sample comprised peripheral blood, obtained roughly 5 months after surgery. The sequence came from a boy under three years old with tuberous sclerosis and intractable seizures. This rearrangement joins TRBV7-6 to TRBJ2-3; no clear D gene. The CDR3 DNA sequence: TGTGCCAGCAGCTTATTTGGGGAAAGTATTGGCACAGATACGCAGTATTTT. Protein sequence: CASSLFGESIGTDTQYF. Filled out from reference TRBV7-6 and TRBJ2-3, the complete variable domain reads GAGVSQSPRYKVTKRGQDVALRCDPISGHVSLYWYRQALGQGPEFLTYFNYEAQQDKSGLPNDRFSAERPEGSISTLTIQRTEQRDSAMYRCASSLFGESIGTDTQYFGPGTRLTVL.